The 12 T cell receptor beta chains presented below share a single source sample, sequenced in a study of shared clonotypes between healthy human individuals. TCRdb keeps only in-frame clones here, not all; method: immunoSEQ multiplex PCR. Among approximately 320,000 clones, under 80% were seen once, and the ten largest hold 10%. Sequenced material: memory CD4+ T cells sorted from blood. Subset: CD45RA-negative fraction. These TCRs come from a man aged 30-40 years in good health.

The V and J genes are TRBV5-6 and TRBJ2-7; 10 bases match TRBD2. The CDR3 sequence is 14 residues long. V gave up 4 bases and J gave up 4 bases; unmatched junction bases: 5. The germline V gene has CDR1 SGHDT and CDR2 YYEEEE. CDR3 protein: CASSPGLAIYEQYF. The DNA for the CDR3 is TGTGCCAGCAGCCCGGGACTAGCGATATACGAGCAGTACTTC.

The gene calls are TRBV19 and TRBJ2-1; 11 bases align to TRBD2. The CDR3 extends over 16 amino acids. The junction had 3 bases not matched to a gene; V was cut back by 1 base and J by 4 bases. The germline CDR1 and CDR2 sequences are LNHDA and SQIVND (reference sequence). CDR3 sequence (DNA): TGTGCCAGTAGTATAGCAACTAGCGGGAGTTACAATGAGCAGTTCTTC. Protein sequence: CASSIATSGSYNEQFF. Using reference TRBV19 and TRBJ2-1 for the parts outside the CDR3, the full variable domain is DGGITQSPKYLFRKEGQNVTLSCEQNLNHDAMYWYRQDPGQGLRLIYYSQIVNDFQKGDIAEGYSVSREKKESFPLTVTSAQKNPTAFYLCASSIATSGSYNEQFFGPGTRLTVL.

V usage is TRBV6-6 and J usage is TRBJ2-4; either TRBD1 or TRBD2 may fit D (5 bases each). Deletions cut 0 bases from V and 6 bases from J, with 9 bases between. CDR1 is MNHNY, CDR2 SVGAGI, per germline (reference sequence). The length of the CDR3 is 14 residues. The CDR3 sequence is CASSYSRDGNIQYF. In DNA form, the CDR3 reads TGTGCCAGCAGTTACTCGAGGGACGGAAACATTCAGTACTTC.

This clone was recorded only once. The rearrangement uses TRBV7-9 and TRBJ2-1, with 11 bases aligning to TRBD2. The length of the CDR3 is 15 residues. The V gene end was trimmed by 11 bases and the J gene end by 0 bases; junction bases not matched to a gene: 6. The germline V gene encodes CDR1 SEHNR and CDR2 FQNEAQ (reference sequence). CDR3 nucleotides: TGTGCCGGATCTACTAGCGGGAGCTCCTACAATGAGCAGTTCTTC. Protein product: CAGSTSGSSYNEQFF.

Concerning this clone: Its ends do not fully match the called genes, so a read error is possible. The chain carries TRBV10-2 and TRBJ1-1, with a possible D match to TRBD1 (5 bases). Germline CDR1 reads WSHSY; CDR2 reads SAAADI. The CDR3 has 13 residues. This CDR3 reads CASSDPGGTGAFF. The DNA of the CDR3 is TGCGCCAGTAGTGACCCGGGCGGGACCGGGGCTTTCTTT.

The rearrangement uses TRBV20-1 and TRBJ2-7; D possibly corresponds to TRBD1 (5 bases). V was pared by 2 bases and J by 6 bases, with 8 bases between. Looked up from germline, CDR1 is DFQATT and CDR2 is SNEGSKA (reference sequence). CDR3 size: 11 residues. The CDR3 is CSARITGEQYF. CDR3 DNA: TGCAGTGCTAGAATAACAGGCGAGCAGTACTTC.

The V call is TRBV9, the J call TRBJ2-2, with 7 bases lining up with TRBD2. Germline CDR1 is SGDLS and CDR2 is YYNGEE. The CDR3 totals 15 residues. V dropped 4 bases and J dropped 3; count of bases not matched to a gene: 6. The CDR3: CASSLRDYHTGELFF. The CDR3 nucleotides are TGTGCCAGCAGCCTTCGGGACTACCACACCGGGGAGCTGTTTTTT.

The chain uses TRBV9 and TRBJ2-7; the D gene is possibly TRBD1 (6 bases). CDR1 and CDR2 from the germline V gene are SGDLS and YYNGEE. V lost 5 bases to trimming and J lost 6 bases, with 18 bases between them. This CDR3 region has 14 residues. The CDR3 DNA reads as TGTGCCAGCAGTAGAAGGGACAAGGGGCTCGAGCAGTACTTC. Its protein product is CASSRRDKGLEQYF.

The V call is TRBV19, the J call TRBJ2-1; TRBD2 matches at 10 bases. Germline values: CDR1 LNHDA, CDR2 SQIVND (reference sequence). V gave up 3 bases and J gave up 7 bases; unmatched junction bases: 6. This CDR3 is 15 amino acids long. The CDR3 loop is CASSISSGSRNEQFF. CDR3 DNA: TGTGCCAGTAGTATCTCTAGCGGGAGCCGAAATGAGCAGTTCTTC.

The rearrangement links TRBV6-1 to TRBJ1-5; D unresolved. Trimming cost V 2 bases and J 4 bases, with 6 bases left between them. The CDR3 has 13 amino acids. Germline CDR1 is MNHNS and CDR2 is SASEGT. The CDR3 region is CASSEPRNQPQHF. The CDR3 nucleotides read TGTGCCAGCAGTGAACCCCGAAATCAGCCCCAGCATTTT.

A note on this clone: Other DNA variants within this sample encode the same CDR3. CDR3 sequence reads: CASSSPRGSYEQYF. The DNA of the CDR3 is TGTGCCAGCAGCTCGCCCAGGGGATCCTACGAGCAGTACTTC. V is TRBV11-2 and J is TRBJ2-7; D perhaps matches TRBD1 (6 bases). This CDR3 is built from 14 residues. V was trimmed by 4 bases and J by 1 base, leaving 11 bases between them. Germline-derived CDR1 and CDR2 are SGHAT and FQNNGV.

V usage is TRBV19 and J usage is TRBJ2-7, with 7 bases matching TRBD1. Germline assignment: CDR1 LNHDA and CDR2 SQIVND (reference sequence). The CDR3 extends over 16 amino acids. The V gene end was trimmed by 5 bases and the J gene end by 4 bases; junction bases not matched to a gene: 14. The CDR3, as DNA: TGTGCCAGTAGTTCCAGAGGACAGGCAAAAGGATACGAGCAGTACTTC. Translated: CASSSRGQAKGYEQYF.